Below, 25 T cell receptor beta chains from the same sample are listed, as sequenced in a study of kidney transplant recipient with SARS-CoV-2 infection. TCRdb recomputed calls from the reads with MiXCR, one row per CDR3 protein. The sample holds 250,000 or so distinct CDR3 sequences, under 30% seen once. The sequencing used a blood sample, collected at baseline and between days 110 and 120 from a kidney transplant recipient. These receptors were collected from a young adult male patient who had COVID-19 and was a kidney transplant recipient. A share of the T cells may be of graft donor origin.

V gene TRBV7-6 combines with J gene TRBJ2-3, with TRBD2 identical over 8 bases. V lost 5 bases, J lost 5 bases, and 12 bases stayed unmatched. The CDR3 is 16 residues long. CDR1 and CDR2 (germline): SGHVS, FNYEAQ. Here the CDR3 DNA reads TGTGCCAGCAGCCCTAGACGGGCTAGCGGGTTAGATACGCAGTATTTT. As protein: CASSPRRASGLDTQYF. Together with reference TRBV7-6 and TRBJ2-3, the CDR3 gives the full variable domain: GAGVSQSPRYKVTKRGQDVALRCDPISGHVSLYWYRQALGQGPEFLTYFNYEAQQDKSGLPNDRFSAERPEGSISTLTIQRTEQRDSAMYRCASSPRRASGLDTQYFGPGTRLTVL.

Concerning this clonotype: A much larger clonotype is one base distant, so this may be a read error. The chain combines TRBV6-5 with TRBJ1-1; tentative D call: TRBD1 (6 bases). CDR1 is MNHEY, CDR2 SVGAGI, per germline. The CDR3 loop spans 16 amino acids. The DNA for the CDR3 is TGTGCCAGCAGCCAAAACCGCATAACCAGGGGAACTGGAGCTTTCTTT. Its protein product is CASSQNRITRGTGAFF.

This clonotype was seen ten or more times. The CDR3 region has the DNA TGTGCCAGCAGTAACTCCGGACTTGCAGCTTTCTTT. Translation gives CASSNSGLAAFF. V gene TRBV2 combines with J gene TRBJ1-1, with D uncertain. This CDR3 has 12 residues. Germline CDR1 SNHLY, CDR2 FYNNEI. The V gene lost 5 bases and the J gene lost 10 bases, with 14 bases spanning the gap.

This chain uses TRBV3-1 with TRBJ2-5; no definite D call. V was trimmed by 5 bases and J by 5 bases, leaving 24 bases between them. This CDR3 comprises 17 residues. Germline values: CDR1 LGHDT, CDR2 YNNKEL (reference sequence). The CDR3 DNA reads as TGTGCCAGCAGCACCGTATTTCCCATTTCTTTCTCTGAGACCCAGTACTTC. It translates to CASSTVFPISFSETQYF.

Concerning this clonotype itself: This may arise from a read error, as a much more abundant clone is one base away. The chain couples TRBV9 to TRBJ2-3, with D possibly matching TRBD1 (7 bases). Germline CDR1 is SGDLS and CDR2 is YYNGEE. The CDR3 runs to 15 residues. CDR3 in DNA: TGTGCCGGCAGCACCCGACAGGGACTGGCTGATACGCAGTATTTT. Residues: CAGSTRQGLADTQYF.

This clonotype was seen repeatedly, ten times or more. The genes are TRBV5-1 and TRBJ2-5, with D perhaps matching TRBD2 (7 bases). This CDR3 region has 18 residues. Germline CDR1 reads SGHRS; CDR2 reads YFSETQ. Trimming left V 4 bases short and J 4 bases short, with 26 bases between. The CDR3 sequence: CASSLRQALAEVGETQYF. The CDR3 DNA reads TGCGCCAGCAGCCTTAGACAGGCCCTAGCGGAGGTGGGAGAGACCCAGTACTTC.

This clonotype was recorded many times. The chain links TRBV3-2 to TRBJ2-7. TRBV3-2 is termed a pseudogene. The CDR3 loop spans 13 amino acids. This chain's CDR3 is CASSQALTYEQYF. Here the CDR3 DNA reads TGTGCCAGCAGCCAAGCCTTAACCTACGAGCAGTACTTC.

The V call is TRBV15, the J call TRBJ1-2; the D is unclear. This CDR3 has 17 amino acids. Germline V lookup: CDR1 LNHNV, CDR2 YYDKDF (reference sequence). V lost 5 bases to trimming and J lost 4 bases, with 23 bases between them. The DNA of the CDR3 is TGTGCCACCAGCGCGGTTGGAGGGTGTGGAAAGACCTATGGCTACACCTTC. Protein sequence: CATSAVGGCGKTYGYTF. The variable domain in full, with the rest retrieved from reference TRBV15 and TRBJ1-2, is DAMVIQNPRYQVTQFGKPVTLSCSQTLNHNVMYWYQQKSSQAPKLLFHYYDKDFNNEADTPDNFQSRRPNTSFCFLDIRSPGLGDTAMYLCATSAVGGCGKTYGYTFGSGTRLTVV.

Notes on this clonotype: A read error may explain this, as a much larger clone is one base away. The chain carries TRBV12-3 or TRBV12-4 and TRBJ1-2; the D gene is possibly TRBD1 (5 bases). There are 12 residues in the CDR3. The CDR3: CTSSRGNYGYTF. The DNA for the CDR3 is TGTACCAGCTCAAGGGGCAACTATGGCTACACCTTC.

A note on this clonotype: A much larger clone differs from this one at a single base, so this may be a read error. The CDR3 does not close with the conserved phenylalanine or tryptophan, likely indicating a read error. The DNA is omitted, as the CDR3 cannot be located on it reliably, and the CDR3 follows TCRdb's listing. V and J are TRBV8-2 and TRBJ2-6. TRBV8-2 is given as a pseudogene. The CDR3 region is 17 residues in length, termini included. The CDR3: CGNILRITQSRANVLTS.

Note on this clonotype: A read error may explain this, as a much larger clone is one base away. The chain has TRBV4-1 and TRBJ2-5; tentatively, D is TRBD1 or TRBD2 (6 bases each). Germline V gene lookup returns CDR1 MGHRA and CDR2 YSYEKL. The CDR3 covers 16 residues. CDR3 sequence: CASSQDTYMGGEIQYF. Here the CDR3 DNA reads TGCGCCAGCAGCCAAGATACCTATATGGGGGGCGAGATCCAGTACTTC.

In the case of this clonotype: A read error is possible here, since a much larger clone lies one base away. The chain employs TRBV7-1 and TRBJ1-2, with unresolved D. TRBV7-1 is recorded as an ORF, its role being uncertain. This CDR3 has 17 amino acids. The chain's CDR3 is CASSNTGHEGKTYSYTF. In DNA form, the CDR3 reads TGTGCCAGCAGCAACACGGGTCACGAGGGAAAGACCTATAGCTACACCTTC.

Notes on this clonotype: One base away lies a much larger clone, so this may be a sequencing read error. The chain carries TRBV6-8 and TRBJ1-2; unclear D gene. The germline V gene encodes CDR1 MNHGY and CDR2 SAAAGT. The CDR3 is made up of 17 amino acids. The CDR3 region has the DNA TGTGCCAGCAGTCATACAATACGCTCTAGAAAGACCTATGTCTACACCTTC. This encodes CASSHTIRSRKTYVYTF.

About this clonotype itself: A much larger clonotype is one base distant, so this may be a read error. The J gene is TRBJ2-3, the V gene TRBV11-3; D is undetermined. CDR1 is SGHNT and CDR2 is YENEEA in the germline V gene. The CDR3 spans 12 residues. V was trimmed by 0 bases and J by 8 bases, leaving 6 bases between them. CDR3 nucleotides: TGTGCCAGCAGCTTAGATTCAGGTACGCAGTATTTT. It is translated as CASSLDSGTQYF.

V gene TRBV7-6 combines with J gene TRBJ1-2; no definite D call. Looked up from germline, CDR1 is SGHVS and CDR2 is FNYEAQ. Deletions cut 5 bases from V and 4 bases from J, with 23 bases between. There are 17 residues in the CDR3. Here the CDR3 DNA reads TGTGCCAGCAGCCCTGCAACTGAATCTCGAAAGACCTATGGCTACACCTTC. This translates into CASSPATESRKTYGYTF.

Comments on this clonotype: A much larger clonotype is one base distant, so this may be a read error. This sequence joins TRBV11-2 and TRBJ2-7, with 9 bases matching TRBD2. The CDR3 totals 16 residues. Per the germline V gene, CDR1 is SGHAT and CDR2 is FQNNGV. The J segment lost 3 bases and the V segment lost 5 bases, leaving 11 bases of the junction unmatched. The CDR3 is CASSPETSGPIYEQYF. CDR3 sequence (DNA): TGTGCCAGCAGCCCCGAGACTAGCGGTCCTATCTACGAGCAGTACTTC.

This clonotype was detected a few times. The CDR3 sequence is CASSQEQGSQEKLFF. In DNA, the CDR3 is TGCGCCAGCAGCCAAGAACAGGGGTCACAGGAAAAACTGTTTTTT. The rearrangement uses TRBV4-1 and TRBJ1-4; TRBD1 aligns across 7 bases. The CDR3 is 15 residues long. Unmatched junction bases numbered 6, after V lost 0 bases and J lost 8 bases. Germline CDR1 reads MGHRA; CDR2 reads YSYEKL.

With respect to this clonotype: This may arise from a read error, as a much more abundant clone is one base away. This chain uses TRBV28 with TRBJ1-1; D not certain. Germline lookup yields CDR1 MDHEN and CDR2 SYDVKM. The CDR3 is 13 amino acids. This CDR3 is CANSLFGVPEAFF. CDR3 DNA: TGTGCCAACAGTTTATTTGGGGTTCCTGAAGCTTTCTTT.

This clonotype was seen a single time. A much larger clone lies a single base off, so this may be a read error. CDR3 DNA sequence: TGTGCCAGCAGAGTAGGAGCGAACACCGGGGAGCTGGTTTTT. The encoded protein is CASRVGANTGELVF. V and J are TRBV12-3 or TRBV12-4 and TRBJ2-2; tentative D call: TRBD2 (5 bases). This CDR3 comprises 14 residues.

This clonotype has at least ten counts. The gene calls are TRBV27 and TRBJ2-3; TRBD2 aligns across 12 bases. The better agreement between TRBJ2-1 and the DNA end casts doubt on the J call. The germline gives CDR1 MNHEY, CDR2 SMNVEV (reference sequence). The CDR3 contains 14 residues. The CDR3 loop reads CASITSGGSDEQFF. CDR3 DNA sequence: TGTGCCAGCATAACTAGCGGGGGGTCAGATGAGCAGTTCTTC.

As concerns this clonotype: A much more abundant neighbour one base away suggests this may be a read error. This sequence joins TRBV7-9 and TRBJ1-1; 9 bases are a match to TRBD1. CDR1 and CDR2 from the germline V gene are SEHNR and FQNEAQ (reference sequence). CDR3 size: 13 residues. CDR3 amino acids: CASMGQGSTKAFF. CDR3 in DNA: TGTGCCAGCATGGGACAGGGTAGCACTAAAGCTTTCTTT. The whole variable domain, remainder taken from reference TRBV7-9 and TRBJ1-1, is DTGVSQNPRHKITKRGQNVTFRCDPISEHNRLYWYRQTLGQGPEFLTYFQNEAQLEKSRLLSDRFSAERPKGSFSTLEIQRTEQGDSAMYLCASMGQGSTKAFFGQGTRLTVV.

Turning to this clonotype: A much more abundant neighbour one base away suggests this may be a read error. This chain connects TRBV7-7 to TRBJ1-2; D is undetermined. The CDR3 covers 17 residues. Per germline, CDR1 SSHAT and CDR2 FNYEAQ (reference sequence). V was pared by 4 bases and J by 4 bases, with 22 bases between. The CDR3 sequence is CASSSLDKCRETYGYTF. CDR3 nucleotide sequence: TGTGCCAGCAGCTCCCTTGATAAGTGCCGAGAGACCTATGGCTACACCTTC.

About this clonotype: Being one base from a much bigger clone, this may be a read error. CDR3 region: CASSFGGATGELLF. CDR3 nucleotide sequence: TGTGCCAGCAGTTTTGGGGGTGCCACCGGGGAGCTGCTTTTT. The chain couples TRBV12-3 or TRBV12-4 to TRBJ2-2; the D gene could be TRBD1 or TRBD2 (5 bases each). This CDR3 contains 14 residues.

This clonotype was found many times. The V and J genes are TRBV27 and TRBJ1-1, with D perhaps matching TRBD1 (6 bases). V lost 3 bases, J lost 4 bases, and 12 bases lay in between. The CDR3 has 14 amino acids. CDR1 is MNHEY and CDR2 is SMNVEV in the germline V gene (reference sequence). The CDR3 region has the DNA TGTGCCAGCAGTTTTTCGGGGGCCGGCACTGAAGCTTTCTTT. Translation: CASSFSGAGTEAFF.

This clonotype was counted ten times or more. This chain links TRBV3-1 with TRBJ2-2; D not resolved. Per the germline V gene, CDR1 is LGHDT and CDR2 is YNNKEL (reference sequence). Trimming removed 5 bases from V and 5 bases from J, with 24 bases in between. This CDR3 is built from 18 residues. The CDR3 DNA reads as TGTGCCAGCAGCAACACCGATCCCATTTCAGGCTTGACCGGGGAGCTGTTTTTT. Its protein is CASSNTDPISGLTGELFF.